The clone carrying this T cell receptor (beta chain) was seen a single time. The antigen is unknown. The source of the sample is a study of cytomegalovirus exposure and HLA in healthy donors. 60 Vbeta and 13 Jbeta primers were used in PCR. Here immunoSEQ multiplex PCR was the method, and the copy in TCRdb shows in-frame clones only, minus some. The table lists approximately 110,000 clones, approximately 79% of them singletons. Study-level points and caveats: Diagnosis of cytomegalovirus status made by the classifier reportedly showed high specificity and sensitivity. In a later analysis, CMV-associated beta chains were mostly HLA-associated, it appeared. Trimming of TCR beta V- and J-genes showed a link, identified in a later analysis, to a missense DCLRE1C variant. Researchers reported in a later analysis that common viral pathogens appeared linked to several top clusters.

This clonotype originated in a woman aged 40 to 55 in good health and CMV-seronegative. Sample: PBMCs.

The CDR3 DNA sequence: TGCGCCAGCAGCTTGGGCGGGGGCGCTAACTATGGCTACACCTTC. It encodes CASSLGGGANYGYTF. The gene calls are TRBV5-1 and TRBJ1-2, with TRBD1 as a possible D gene (6 bases). Trimming shortened V by 0 bases and J by 0 bases, and 9 bases separated the two germline ends. This CDR3 has 15 residues. In germline, CDR1 is SGHRS, CDR2 YFSETQ.